This T cell receptor (beta chain) was profiled in a study of T cell changes during pregnancy in multiple sclerosis (dated by TCRdb to about 2019). Background on the whole study: The study looked at changes in the T cell repertoire across pregnancy in women with multiple sclerosis.

As concerns this clone: Its antigen has not been determined. No base quality values were provided; no much bigger clone lies one nucleotide off.

V and J are trimmed by 1 base and 6 bases, and the gene matches miss 9 bases of the junction. According to the germline V gene (reference sequence), CDR1 reads LNHDA and CDR2 reads SQIVND. The CDR3 holds 17 amino acids from the cysteine to the phenylalanine. Kept here is only the CDR3 DNA, which spans 51 bases and is read in frame from base 1. The library relied on the immunoSEQ multiplex PCR assay. Held by TCRdb, this immuneACCESS table contains in-frame sequences only and omits some clones. Under half of the omission traces to an unresolved V gene where checked; the cause of the rest is unknown. The table for this sample lists just over 40,000 clones; around nine tenths of them were counted only once. Of the sample, roughly 4.9% is held by the ten largest clones.

The receptor's source is a female donor in good health, enrolled as a control in a pregnancy study. The V gene is TRBV19 and the J gene is TRBJ1-6, with TRBD1 identical over 7 junction bases. This specimen consisted of peripheral blood, obtained in the first trimester of pregnancy. The DNA sequence reads TGTGCCAGTAGTATAGGATCCGGGACAGCGACTAATTCACCCCTCCACTTT. The encoded protein is CASSIGSGTATNSPLHF. This CDR3, with the reference TRBV19 and TRBJ1-6 proteins standing in past its ends, gives the full variable domain DGGITQSPKYLFRKEGQNVTLSCEQNLNHDAMYWYRQDPGQGLRLIYYSQIVNDFQKGDIAEGYSVSREKKESFPLTVTSAQKNPTAFYLCASSIGSGTATNSPLHFGNGTRLTVT.